A selection of T cell receptor beta chains follows, all from one sample in a study of T-cell reconstitution after alpha-beta-depleted transplantation in children. MiXCR was run by TCRdb on the PCR reads, yielding one entry per CDR3 protein. Of around 250,000 distinct CDR3 sequences listed, roughly 7.7% are singletons. The material was PBMCs, mostly from graft donor cells, obtained 180 days after TCRalphabeta/CD19-depleted stem cell transplant. These receptors were collected from a male patient younger than 18 who had a stem cell transplant for acute lymphoblastic leukemia, so the T cells may come from the graft donor. Each CDR3 is given with its conserved first and last residue. A D gene is named only where the DNA matches it firmly. The size field is filled for only some rows; it gives once, few, many or a size class.

j_call | clone_size | v_call | d_call | cdr3_aa | cdr3_nt
TRBJ2-7 | many | TRBV5-1 | - | CASSLVSTSYEQYF | TGCGCCAGCAGCTTGGTCAGCACCTCCTACGAGCAGTACTTC
TRBJ2-7 | many | TRBV27 | TRBD2 | CASSLLTSGSNEQYF | TGTGCCAGCAGTTTGCTGACTAGCGGGAGTAACGAGCAGTACTTC
TRBJ2-3 | - | TRBV3-1 | TRBD2 | CASSQSGGLAGGRTDTQYF | TGTGCCAGCAGCCAAAGTGGGGGACTAGCGGGAGGGCGCACAGATACGCAGTATTTT
TRBJ2-6 | many | TRBV28 | - | CASSLNMAGANVLTF | TGTGCCAGCAGTTTAAACATGGCCGGGGCCAACGTCCTGACTTTC
TRBJ1-5 | many | TRBV27 | - | CASSLSFGPGASNQPQHF | TGTGCCAGCAGTTTATCATTTGGTCCAGGGGCAAGCAATCAGCCCCAGCATTTT
TRBJ2-5 | many | TRBV6-1 | - | CASRWSLWVGETQYF | TGTGCCAGCAGATGGTCTCTCTGGGTGGGTGAGACCCAGTACTTC
TRBJ1-4 | - | TRBV10-3 | TRBD1 | CAISPGGPHEKLFF | TGTGCCATCAGTCCAGGGGGTCCTCATGAAAAACTGTTTTTT
TRBJ1-5 | - | TRBV18 | - | CASSTTPSNQPQHF | TGTGCCAGCTCAACGACACCGAGCAATCAGCCCCAGCATTTT
TRBJ2-1 | - | TRBV7-6 | TRBD2 | CASTQASGVYNEQFF | TGTGCCAGCACCCAAGCTAGCGGGGTCTACAATGAGCAGTTCTTC
TRBJ1-2 | many | TRBV25-1 | TRBD1 | CASRHTGAGYGYTF | TGTGCCAGCAGACATACAGGGGCTGGTTATGGCTACACCTTC